The rows below give T cell receptor beta chains drawn from one sample of a study of shared clonotypes between healthy human individuals. Only in-frame clones appear in the TCRdb table, and some are missing; sequencing was by immunoSEQ multiplex PCR. The sample consists of 2 million to 2.5 million clones, about 95% of them appearing once. Specimen: naive CD4+ T cells sorted from blood. All receptors derive from a man between 18 and 29 years old in good health. The CDR3 runs from the conserved cysteine through the conserved F or W. A D gene is named only where the DNA matches it firmly. Rows give clone size only sometimes, using once, few, many, or a class for an expanded clone.

size	V	D	J	DNA	CDR3
.	TRBV29-1	.	TRBJ2-2	TGCAGCGTAGCCTCCGGGACACATAACACCGGGGAGCTGTTTTTT	CSVASGTHNTGELFF
.	TRBV6-5	.	TRBJ1-2	TGTGCCAGCAGTCAATACAGGGAAGGGTATGGCTACACCTTC	CASSQYREGYGYTF
.	TRBV18	TRBD2	TRBJ2-5	TGTGCCAGCTCACCACGAGTAGCGGGATTCCAAGAGACCCAGTACTTC	CASSPRVAGFQETQYF
.	TRBV5-4	TRBD1	TRBJ2-7	TGTGCCAGCAGCTTGGCCAAAGGACAGGGGGCTTACGAGCAGTACTTC	CASSLAKGQGAYEQYF
once	TRBV5-1	TRBD1	TRBJ2-2	TGCGCCAGCAGCATTGGACAGGGCTTTAGCACCGGGGAGCTGTTTTTT	CASSIGQGFSTGELFF
once	TRBV6-6	.	TRBJ1-1	TGTGCCAGCAGTTACCATTTATCACCTGAAGCTTTCTTT	CASSYHLSPEAFF
.	TRBV2	.	TRBJ2-2	TGTGCCAGCAGTGAAAGGATCCTCACCGGGGAGCTGTTTTTT	CASSERILTGELFF
.	TRBV5-1	TRBD1	TRBJ2-6	TGCGCCAGCAGCAACCGGGACAGGTTTACTGGGGCCAACGTCCTGACTTTC	CASSNRDRFTGANVLTF
.	TRBV5-1	TRBD2	TRBJ2-3	TGCGCCAGCAGACCCGGACTAGCGGGGGTGGATACGCAGTATTTT	CASRPGLAGVDTQYF
.	TRBV10-1	.	TRBJ2-2	TGCGCCAGCAGGGATAAAAGCATCGGGGAGCTGTTTTTT	CASRDKSIGELFF
.	TRBV6-1	.	TRBJ2-7	TGTGCCAGCAGTGAATTCGGACGGTGGAACGAGCAGTACTTC	CASSEFGRWNEQYF
once	TRBV19	.	TRBJ2-5	TGTGCCACCGCATTTCAGGCCGGTCAAGAGACCCAGTACTTC	CATAFQAGQETQYF
.	TRBV6-1	.	TRBJ2-7	TGTGCCAGCAGTGCGGGACGGGAGTACGAGCAGTACTTC	CASSAGREYEQYF
.	TRBV9	.	TRBJ2-2	TGTGCCAGCAGCGTAGACGCCAGCACGAACACCGGGGAGCTGTTTTTT	CASSVDASTNTGELFF
.	TRBV30	TRBD2	TRBJ2-2	TGTGCCTGGAGTAGAGTATCGGGGGGTCCGAACACCGGGGAGCTGTTTTTT	CAWSRVSGGPNTGELFF
.	TRBV27	.	TRBJ1-6	TGTGCCAGCTCCGAGTACAGCTCCTATAATTCACCCCTCCACTTT	CASSEYSSYNSPLHF
.	TRBV20-1	.	TRBJ2-5	TGCAGTGCTAGAAGACTCGGGTTGGAGTACTTC	CSARRLGLEYF
.	TRBV5-6	.	TRBJ1-1	TGTGCCAGCAGCTTTTGGGGGGACACTGAAGCTTTCTTT	CASSFWGDTEAFF
.	TRBV6-5	.	TRBJ2-1	TGTGCCAGCAGTTCTCCCAGGAGCAATGAGCAGTTCTTC	CASSSPRSNEQFF
.	TRBV4-1	.	TRBJ2-7	TGCGCCAGCAGCCAGGGCCCGACGGGGGCCTCCTACGAGCAGTACTTC	CASSQGPTGASYEQYF
.	TRBV6-1	.	TRBJ2-3	TGTGCCAGCAAGGAAAGAGATACGCAGTATTTT	CASKERDTQYF
.	TRBV5-1	.	TRBJ2-2	TGCGCCAGCAGCTTGGTTCCTAGCGAGAACACCGGGGAGCTGTTTTTT	CASSLVPSENTGELFF
.	TRBV25-1	TRBD2	TRBJ2-5	TGTGCCAGCAGTGAGATGTCAGCGGGAGGGAAGCAAGAGACCCAGTACTTC	CASSEMSAGGKQETQYF
.	TRBV6-5	.	TRBJ2-5	TGTGCCAGCAGGCTAAAGGGTGGCCAAGAGACCCAGTACTTC	CASRLKGGQETQYF
.	TRBV27	.	TRBJ2-2	TGTGCCAGCAGTCGGGGAATCGGGGAGCTGTTTTTT	CASSRGIGELFF
.	TRBV5-4	TRBD2	TRBJ2-6	TGTGCCAGCAGCTCCGGGGCTAGCGGGCTCAGCTCTGGGGCCAACGTCCTGACTTTC	CASSSGASGLSSGANVLTF
.	TRBV19	.	TRBJ1-5	TGTGCCACCCGACGGGGAAATCAGCCCCAGCATTTT	CATRRGNQPQHF
.	TRBV4-3	.	TRBJ2-7	TGCGCCAGCAGCCAAGAGGTGAACCACGAGCAGTACTTC	CASSQEVNHEQYF
.	TRBV30	.	TRBJ2-7	TGTGCCTGGACCGCGTTAGGGGTCAGCTCCTACGAGCAGTACTTC	CAWTALGVSSYEQYF
.	TRBV6-6	.	TRBJ1-5	TGTGCCAGCAGTGCCCCTGGGGGGGCTCAGCCCCAGCATTTT	CASSAPGGAQPQHF
.	TRBV7-2	TRBD1	TRBJ1-2	TGTGCCAGCAGTAGCGGGACAGCCAGGGGCTACACCTTC	CASSSGTARGYTF
few	TRBV7-2	.	TRBJ2-7	TGTGCCAGCAGCATAACTTTCGAGCAGTACTTC	CASSITFEQYF
.	TRBV2	TRBD1	TRBJ2-5	TGTGCCAGCAGTGAAGAGTCCAGGGGGCCGGAGACCCAGTACTTC	CASSEESRGPETQYF
.	TRBV11-3	.	TRBJ2-2	TGTGCCAGCAGCTTGGGCAGGGACTCCGGGGAGCTGTTTTTT	CASSLGRDSGELFF
.	TRBV10-1	.	TRBJ1-2	TGCGCCAGCAGTCCGGACAGATATGGCTACACCTTC	CASSPDRYGYTF
.	TRBV10-3	.	TRBJ1-1	TGTGCCATCAGTATAGGGGGGAACACTGAAGCTTTCTTT	CAISIGGNTEAFF
.	TRBV5-4	.	TRBJ2-2	TGTGCCAGCTACGCCAGCCTCTCCTCGAACACCGGGGAGCTGTTTTTT	CASYASLSSNTGELFF
.	TRBV9	TRBD2	TRBJ2-1	TGTGCCAGCAGCGTAGTCCCTAGCGGGGGTTCCTACAATGAGCAGTTCTTC	CASSVVPSGGSYNEQFF
once	TRBV10-1	TRBD1	TRBJ2-3	TGCGCCAGCAGCCCGGGACAGACCTTCACAGATACGCAGTATTTT	CASSPGQTFTDTQYF
.	TRBV9	.	TRBJ2-1	TGTGCCAGCAGCGTCGATAGGAGTAATGAGCAGTTCTTC	CASSVDRSNEQFF
.	TRBV4-1	.	TRBJ2-3	TGCGCCAGCAGCCAAGTGGGCGTAGGGACAGATACGCAGTATTTT	CASSQVGVGTDTQYF
.	TRBV7-9	.	TRBJ2-3	TGTGCCAGCAGCACCGACGTCCTTGCGGGCCCTAGCACAGATACGCAGTATTTT	CASSTDVLAGPSTDTQYF
.	TRBV15	.	TRBJ1-1	TGTGCCACCAGCAGAGATCTACCGCCCTCGGCTTTCTTT	CATSRDLPPSAFF
.	TRBV18	TRBD1	TRBJ2-7	TGTGCCAGCTCACTCGGGACAGGGGGCGTCGAGCAGTACTTC	CASSLGTGGVEQYF
.	TRBV6-1	.	TRBJ2-3	TGTGCCAGCAGTGACGGCGGGAGCACAGATACGCAGTATTTT	CASSDGGSTDTQYF
.	TRBV30	TRBD1	TRBJ1-2	TGTGCCTCCCAGACAGGGGGAACCTATGGCTACACCTTC	CASQTGGTYGYTF